A selection of T cell receptor beta chains follows, all from one sample in a study of blood T cell repertoires in COVID-19. Here immunoSEQ multiplex PCR was the method, and the copy in TCRdb shows in-frame clones only, minus some. The sample lists approximately 230,000 clones, approximately 90% occurring once. Sequencing input: peripheral blood. The receptor source for this set is a young man with active or convalescent COVID-19. Each CDR3 is given with its conserved first and last residue. The order of the fields is V gene, D gene, clone size, J gene, CDR3 protein, CDR3 DNA. The D gene is left open where the match is weak. Clone sizes are given selectively: once, few, many, or a class where the clone is expanded.

>TRBV27|TRBD1|few|TRBJ1-2
CASSLVGQGAVYGYTF
TGTGCCAGCAGTTTAGTGGGACAGGGGGCTGTCTATGGCTACACCTTC
>TRBV4-3|-|-|TRBJ1-4
CASSQSTATNEKLFF
TGCGCCAGCAGCCAATCGACAGCAACTAATGAAAAACTGTTTTTT
>TRBV19|TRBD1|-|TRBJ2-3
CASSMGQPGTDTQYF
TGTGCCAGTAGTATGGGACAGCCCGGCACAGATACGCAGTATTTT
>TRBV4-3|TRBD1|-|TRBJ1-3
CASSQATGTGVGNTIYF
TGCGCCAGCAGCCAAGCTACCGGGACAGGGGTCGGAAACACCATATATTTT
>TRBV6-6|-|-|TRBJ1-2
CASSTHGPTYGYTF
TGTGCCAGCAGTACCCATGGGCCAACCTATGGCTACACCTTC
>TRBV7-8|-|-|TRBJ1-2
CASSLDIQGRDGYTF
TGTGCCAGCAGCTTAGATATACAGGGAAGGGATGGCTACACCTTC
>TRBV3-1/TRBV3-2|TRBD1|-|TRBJ1-3
CASSQVFGTGSGNTIYF
TGTGCCAGCAGCCAGGTATTTGGGACAGGGAGCGGAAACACCATATATTTT
>TRBV7-2|-|-|TRBJ2-2
CASSLAPGPSGTGELFF
TGTGCCAGCAGCTTAGCCCCCGGCCCGTCAGGCACCGGGGAGCTGTTTTTT
>TRBV6-6|-|-|TRBJ1-5
CASSYPTTGQPQHF
TGTGCCAGCAGTTATCCTACGACGGGTCAGCCCCAGCATTTT
>TRBV6-5|-|-|TRBJ1-3
CASSYSSGAGNTIYF
TGTGCCAGCAGTTACTCGTCAGGGGCTGGAAACACCATATATTTT
>TRBV6-5|-|-|TRBJ1-5
CASSYSRSNQPQHF
TGTGCCAGCAGTTACTCGAGGAGCAATCAGCCCCAGCATTTT
>TRBV2|TRBD2|-|TRBJ2-1
CASSLLAGVRFF
TGTGCCAGCAGTCTCCTAGCGGGGGTTCGGTTCTTC
>TRBV19|TRBD2|-|TRBJ2-3
CASSILSGSMDTQYF
TGTGCCAGTAGTATACTTAGCGGGAGTATGGATACGCAGTATTTT